A single TCR beta chain is shown here with its context. What it binds is not known. This entry is derived from a study of CXCR3-negative and CXCR3-positive naive CD8 T cells. CDR1 is SQVTM and CDR2 is ANQGSEA in the germline V gene. This CDR3 is 13 amino acids long. Study findings and constraints: Both of the naive subsets showed about the same high diversity, but memory CD8+ cells had much less.

Preparation of TRB cDNA libraries relied on 5' RACE carrying UMI labels. Reanalyzing the 5' RACE reads, TCRdb keeps one entry per CDR3 protein, without DNA. Its table records 45,000 to 70,000 distinct CDR3 sequences. V is TRBV29-1 and J is TRBJ1-1; without DNA, the TCRdb call of TRBD1 cannot be checked. This TCR was sampled from a human donor in good health. Some clones in this sample may be carry-over from other donors' samples. The specimen sequenced was memory CD8+ T cells from blood. The CDR3 sequence is CSVRGATLPEAFF.